This TCR beta chain was retrieved from a study of cytomegalovirus exposure and HLA in healthy donors. CDR1 and CDR2 from the germline V gene are SEHNR and FQNEAQ (reference sequence). Trimming removed 8 bases at V and 6 bases at J, with 25 bases between. The CDR3 runs to 17 residues. When sampled, the donors appeared nominally healthy, though they likely had unrecorded immune exposures. Findings of the study overall: Many donors carried some public TCRs, although rarity characterized most TCR sequences.

On this clone: The antigen remains unidentified.

A multiplex PCR was run with 60 Vbeta primers and 13 Jbeta primers. Source study methods: In a later analysis, of 84 million or so unique beta chains, about 12 million appeared in at least two donors. The assay was immunoSEQ multiplex PCR, and TCRdb's table has in-frame clones only and misses some. The V and J calls and clone size come from that table; D and trimming were worked out from the DNA. This sample's table reports approximately 58,000 clones. Material for sequencing was PBMCs. This TCR was sampled from a man in his thirties or forties in good health and CMV-seropositive. The chain couples TRBV7-9 to TRBJ2-2; D is possibly TRBD2 (6 bases). CDR3 residues: CASGPSEGGWRAGELFF. CDR3 bases: TGTGCCAGCGGCCCCTCAGAGGGCGGTTGGAGGGCCGGGGAGCTGTTTTTT.